The TCR beta chain described here comes from a study of identifying expanded T cells in peripheral blood. TCRdb's copy holds only in-frame clones and misses some; the assay was immunoSEQ multiplex PCR. The sample holds about 89,000 clones, 86% seen once. Trimming stripped 3 bases from V and 3 bases from J, with 8 bases between. There are 13 residues in the CDR3. From germline, CDR1 is SEHNR and CDR2 FQNEAQ (reference sequence). This TCR derives from a person aged 18-69 years in good health. What was sequenced was blood. V usage is TRBV7-9 and J usage is TRBJ1-2, with D possibly TRBD1 on 5 matching bases. The CDR3 region is CASSFQGYYGYTF. CDR3 nucleotides: TGTGCCAGCAGCTTCCAGGGTTACTATGGCTACACCTTC. The whole variable domain, remainder taken from reference TRBV7-9 and TRBJ1-2, is DTGVSQNPRHKITKRGQNVTFRCDPISEHNRLYWYRQTLGQGPEFLTYFQNEAQLEKSRLLSDRFSAERPKGSFSTLEIQRTEQGDSAMYLCASSFQGYYGYTFGSGTRLTVV.